A single sample gave rise to the 5 T cell receptor beta chains below, sequenced in a study of T cells in Graves' hyperthyroidism and ophthalmopathy. Amplification yielded TCR beta CDR3 regions, with RNA transcripts as the source. When the TCR CDR3 underwent first-round RT-PCR, the HTBI primer set was used. TCRdb reprocessed the multiplex PCR reads with MiXCR, giving one entry per CDR3 protein. The sample holds some 580,000 distinct CDR3 sequences, more than 15% seen once. The sample consisted of blood. The receptors stem from a woman aged 40-49 years with Graves' ophthalmopathy.

This clonotype has only a few counts. The chain links TRBV9 to TRBJ2-3; 13 bases are a match to TRBD2. CDR3 length equals 16 residues. Looked up from germline, CDR1 is SGDLS and CDR2 is YYNGEE. Germline trimming cut 0 bases from V and 8 bases from J; bases unmatched to any gene: 6. The CDR3 nucleotides read TGTGCCAGCAGCGTAGGGACTAGCGGGAGTTGGGGTACGCAGTATTTT. Its protein product is CASSVGTSGSWGTQYF.

Ten or more counts support this clonotype. This chain uses TRBV3-1 with TRBJ2-3; possible D gene TRBD2, 5 bases. CDR3 length: 15 amino acids. Germline values: CDR1 LGHDT, CDR2 YNNKEL (reference sequence). V was trimmed by 4 bases and J by 0 bases, leaving 11 bases between them. In DNA, the CDR3 is TGTGCCAGCAGCCCAGCCACGGGGAGCACAGATACGCAGTATTTT. Translating gives CASSPATGSTDTQYF.

This clonotype showed up many times. The CDR3 is CASNVFGQCTDTQYF. For the CDR3, the DNA is TGTGCCAGCAACGTATTTGGACAGTGCACAGATACGCAGTATTTT. The rearrangement uses TRBV7-3 and TRBJ2-3, with D perhaps matching TRBD1 (6 bases). CDR1 and CDR2 (germline): SGHTA, FQGTGA. This CDR3 contains 15 residues. The germline V and J ends were trimmed by 7 bases and 1 base, with 15 bases remaining between them.

This clonotype has at least ten counts. The chain recombines TRBV5-5 with TRBJ2-7; no clear D gene. V lost 3 bases, J lost 1 base, and 11 bases lay in between. Germline lookup yields CDR1 SGHKS and CDR2 YYEKEE (reference sequence). CDR3 length: 14 amino acids. CDR3: CASSWGYLSYEQYF. The CDR3 DNA reads TGTGCCAGCAGCTGGGGTTACCTATCCTACGAGCAGTACTTC. Supplemented by reference TRBV5-5 and TRBJ2-7, the full variable domain reads DAGVTQSPTHLIKTRGQQVTLRCSPISGHKSVSWYQQVLGQGPQFIFQYYEKEERGRGNFPDRFSARQFPNYSSELNVNALLLGDSALYLCASSWGYLSYEQYFGPGTRLTVT.

Many counts were recorded for this clonotype. Written as DNA, the CDR3 is TGCAGTGCTGAAACTAGCCGGCCACGGGGGTATGGCTACACCTTC. Translated, it gives CSAETSRPRGYGYTF. The chain employs TRBV20-1 and TRBJ1-2, with a possible D match to TRBD1 (5 bases). The CDR3 is 15 residues long. Per germline, CDR1 DFQATT and CDR2 SNEGSKA (reference sequence). V was shortened by 5 bases and J by 5 bases, with 21 bases between the two germline ends.